This record covers a single TCR beta chain. This clone was detected only a few times. The antigen it binds to is not known. Per-base qualities were not stored, and no clone one base away is much larger. Patients with autoimmune disease history or receiving systemic immunosuppression were excluded from the trial. In every dose cohort, peripheral blood was drawn for TCR sequencing at baseline, cycle 4 day 1, and cycle 7 day 1. The samples were taken from a phase I, first-in-human, multicenter, open-label dose-escalation trial of ivuxolimab. Adults with locally advanced or metastatic melanoma, renal cell, hepatocellular, or head and neck squamous cell carcinoma were enrolled in the trial. CD4+ and CD8+ T cells were sorted separately from peripheral blood before TCR sequencing. The sample belongs to a study of OX40 agonist ivuxolimab in advanced cancers. Describing the broader study: Ivuxolimab, which targeted the costimulatory receptor OX40 (CD134), was an agonistic, fully human IgG2 monoclonal antibody. Intravenous ivuxolimab was administered to patients every 2 weeks at six dose levels: 0.01, 0.1, 0.3, 1.5, 3 and 10 mg/kg. Of the roughly 53 patients in dose escalation, 19 had hepatocellular carcinoma, around 15 had melanoma, 9 had renal cell carcinoma and 9 had head and neck cancer. The dose-escalation cohort was 82.7% male with a mean age of approximately 59 years, ranging from 23 to 79. Patients were allowed to have had prior anti-PD-1, anti-PD-L1 or anti-CTLA-4 therapy, and 40% of the dose-escalation patients had been treated with checkpoint inhibitors. Three dose-escalation patients achieved partial responses, one with hepatocellular carcinoma and two with cutaneous melanoma. Peripheral TCRbeta sequencing was intended to test whether TCR sequence diversity was altered and clonal T-cell expansion was caused by ivuxolimab. The paper covers the monotherapy dose-escalation part of the phase I ivuxolimab trial, which included N ≈ 57 patients.

Genomic DNA was isolated from the sorted cells so that the TCRbeta CDR3 region could be sequenced. TCRbeta CDR3 regions were sequenced using the immunoSEQ Assay. As stored in TCRdb, this immuneACCESS dataset retains in-frame rearrangements with V and J assigned. A fraction of the clones does not appear; measured against another copy, unresolved V genes explain less than half of the discrepancy, and the remainder lacks a known reason. The sample table lists over 40,000 clones, about 90% of them with a count of one. Under 4% of the sample is held by the ten biggest clonotypes. On the study overall, not on this receptor specifically: Antigen specificity was not determined for the clonally expanded peripheral T cells. At doses from 0.1 to 3.0 mg/kg, clonal expansion was seen in both CD4+ and CD8+ blood T cells between baseline and week 6. On average, CD8+ T cells showed more expanded clones than CD4+ T cells after ivuxolimab. In the 0.1-3.0 mg/kg groups, partial responders had among the lowest normalized peripheral clonal expansion, particularly in CD8+ T cells. Low levels of normalized T-cell clonal expansion were also seen in some patients who did not respond.

Including the terminal cysteine and phenylalanine, the CDR3 comprises 11 residues. Of all the DNA, just the CDR3 is kept, 33 bases in frame from base 1. V loses 3 bases of germline sequence and J loses 7 bases, and the interval between the two ends is 9 bases. The germline V gene yields SQVTM for CDR1 and ANQGSEA for CDR2. The clonotype comes from an adult with an advanced solid tumor such as melanoma, head and neck, liver or kidney cancer. This chain is built from TRBV29-1 and TRBJ1-2; the D gene is unclear. The sequencing used CD4+ or CD8+ T cells sorted from blood, collected in a trial of the OX40 agonist ivuxolimab. The sequenced DNA is TGCAGCGTTGACTGGGGAAGTGGCTACACCTTC. Its product reads: CSVDWGSGYTF.